The 21 T cell receptor beta chains below were found in one sample sequenced in a study of cytomegalovirus exposure and HLA in healthy donors. The PCR made use of 60 Vbeta and 13 Jbeta primers. Profiling relied on immunoSEQ multiplex PCR, and the TCRdb table lists in-frame clones only, not all of them. The table shows over 100,000 clones, with 73% occurring only once. What was sequenced was PBMCs. These receptors came from a man aged 40-50 years in good health and CMV-seronegative.

The chain recombines TRBV12-1 with TRBJ2-2; the D segment call TRBD1 is taken from the table without a DNA check. TRBV12-1 is a pseudogene segment. The CDR3 spans 19 residues. CDR3 nucleotide sequence: TGTGCCAGCAGCGGACAGGGGTTAACATGTAATGGGAACACCGGGGAGCTGTTTTTT. As protein: CASSGQGLTCNGNTGELFF.

The chain has TRBV7-2 and TRBJ1-2, with D uncertain. This CDR3 comprises 16 residues. Per germline, CDR1 SGHTA and CDR2 FQGNSA. V shed 3 bases and J shed 1 base, with 15 bases lying between them. CDR3 loop: CASSFGVARINYGYTF. CDR3 bases: TGTGCCAGCAGCTTTGGAGTTGCACGGATTAACTATGGCTACACCTTC.

This chain joins TRBV18 and TRBJ1-6; TRBD1 matches 7 bases. V gave up 3 bases and J gave up 4 bases; unmatched junction bases: 3. Germline CDR1 and CDR2: KGHSH and LQKENI. The CDR3 sequence is 15 residues long. The CDR3 region has the DNA TGTGCCAGCTCACCCCAACAGGGGTATAATTCACCCCTCCACTTT. Protein product: CASSPQQGYNSPLHF.

V and J are TRBV2 and TRBJ1-2; D is unclear. CDR1 SNHLY and CDR2 FYNNEI come from the germline V gene. The CDR3 is made up of 15 amino acids. V was shortened by 3 bases and J by 8 bases, with 19 bases between the two germline ends. The CDR3 loop reads CASSDREGGLKGYTF. The CDR3 DNA reads TGTGCCAGCAGTGATCGCGAGGGCGGCCTCAAAGGCTACACCTTC.

The chain combines TRBV7-9 with TRBJ2-7; the match to TRBD1 covers 9 bases. This CDR3 comprises 15 residues. CDR1 and CDR2 (germline): SEHNR, FQNEAQ (reference sequence). With 5 bases clipped from V and 4 bases from J, the junction kept 9 bases outside the gene matches. This CDR3 reads CASSGGTGSPYEQYF. The CDR3 DNA follows: TGTGCCAGCAGCGGCGGGACAGGGTCTCCGTACGAGCAGTACTTC.

V and J are TRBV29-1 and TRBJ1-2; 7 nucleotides agree with TRBD1. The CDR3 totals 13 residues. V shed 7 bases, J shed 4 bases, and the junction held 9 bases outside the gene matches. Germline CDR1 is SQVTM and CDR2 is ANQGSEA. In DNA form, the CDR3 reads TGCAGCGGTCGACAGGGACCCCTCTATGGCTACACCTTC. Translated: CSGRQGPLYGYTF. Variable domain in full (rest from reference TRBV29-1 and TRBJ1-2): SAVISQKPSRDICQRGTSLTIQCQVDSQVTMMFWYRQQPGQSLTLIATANQGSEATYESGFVIDKFPISRPNLTFSTLTVSNMSPEDSSIYLCSGRQGPLYGYTFGSGTRLTVV.

The rearrangement joins TRBV29-1 to TRBJ2-7; 8 positions match TRBD2. V dropped 4 bases and J dropped 3; count of bases not matched to a gene: 14. Looked up from germline, CDR1 is SQVTM and CDR2 is ANQGSEA. This CDR3 spans 16 amino acids. CDR3 region: CSVVVWGGGTLYEQYF. The DNA for the CDR3 is TGCAGCGTTGTCGTCTGGGGCGGGGGGACCCTCTACGAGCAGTACTTC.

DNA of the CDR3: TGCGCCAGCAGCCAAGGGACAGGGGACACCGGGGAGCTGTTTTTT. Translation gives CASSQGTGDTGELFF. The chain couples TRBV4-3 to TRBJ2-2; 9 positions match TRBD1. Germline V gene sequence: CDR1 LGHNA, CDR2 YSLEER. V shed 1 base and J 3 bases; nucleotides not matched to a gene: 0. There are 15 residues in the CDR3.

This clone has just a few counts. The chain uses TRBV5-1 and TRBJ2-7, with 10 bases aligning to TRBD1. The CDR3 covers 15 residues. The V gene end was trimmed by 2 bases and the J gene end by 4 bases; junction bases not matched to a gene: 6. Germline V gene sequence: CDR1 SGHRS, CDR2 YFSETQ. The CDR3 is CASSLRQGARYEQYF. The CDR3, as DNA: TGCGCCAGCAGCTTAAGACAGGGGGCTCGATACGAGCAGTACTTC.

The V gene is TRBV27, the J gene TRBJ2-7; 9 bases align to TRBD1. Losses at the gene ends were 6 bases for V and 3 bases for J; bases not matched to a gene: 6. CDR1 is MNHEY and CDR2 is SMNVEV in the germline V gene (reference sequence). CDR3 size: 14 residues. This chain's CDR3 is CASSSRDRDYEQYF. The CDR3 DNA reads TGTGCCAGCAGCTCTCGGGACAGGGACTACGAGCAGTACTTC.

The chain's CDR3 is CASSLRQGEYGYTF. The CDR3 DNA is TGTGCCAGCAGTCTACGACAGGGCGAGTATGGCTACACCTTC. This chain connects TRBV7-2 to TRBJ1-2; 7 bases are shared with TRBD1. Trimming took 6 bases from V and 5 from J; bases not matched to a gene: 9. CDR1 is SGHTA, CDR2 FQGNSA, per germline. This CDR3 comprises 14 residues.

This clone came up a few times. The rearrangement uses TRBV7-2 and TRBJ1-1; perhaps TRBD1 as D (5 bases). CDR1 is SGHTA, CDR2 FQGNSA, per germline. This CDR3 is built from 13 residues. The V end was cut by 5 bases, the J end by 7 bases, with 14 bases between. The CDR3 DNA reads as TGTGCCAGCAGCAATACAGGCTTTAATGAAGCTTTCTTT. This encodes CASSNTGFNEAFF.

The count of this clone is one. The CDR3 sequence is CASSLVEGGNIQYF. The CDR3 DNA sequence: TGTGCCAGCAGCTTAGTGGAAGGGGGAAACATTCAGTACTTC. V usage is TRBV7-2 and J usage is TRBJ2-4, with a possible D match to TRBD1 (6 bases). In germline, CDR1 is SGHTA, CDR2 FQGNSA. The CDR3 is made up of 14 amino acids. V lost 1 base and J 6 bases, leaving 10 bases between the germline ends.

V and J are TRBV19 and TRBJ2-1; 16 nucleotides agree with TRBD2. The V gene end was trimmed by 4 bases and the J gene end by 3 bases; junction bases not matched to a gene: 3. This CDR3 contains 17 residues. CDR1 and CDR2 (germline): LNHDA, SQIVND (reference sequence). CDR3 residues: CASSTGLAGGYYNEQFF. CDR3 nucleotides: TGTGCCAGTAGTACGGGACTAGCGGGGGGGTACTACAATGAGCAGTTCTTC.

J is TRBJ2-3 and V is TRBV5-3, with 8 bases identical to TRBD2. TRBV5-3 is reported as an ORF; its role is uncertain. This CDR3 spans 16 amino acids. Trimming at V came to 6 bases and at J to 4 bases, leaving 13 bases not matched to a gene. The CDR3 DNA follows: TGTGCCAGAACCACCCTTAGCGGGGAGTTTCCAGATACGCAGTATTTT. The encoded protein is CARTTLSGEFPDTQYF.

The chain employs TRBV14 and TRBJ2-1, with a possible D match to TRBD2 (6 bases). The germline CDR1 and CDR2 sequences are SGHDN and FVKESK. The CDR3 is 15 amino acids. The ends were cut back, 4 bases at V and 4 bases at J, with 14 bases in the middle. CDR3 DNA sequence: TGTGCCAGCAGCCCTCACGGGACTCGGTACAATGAGCAGTTCTTC. Its translation: CASSPHGTRYNEQFF.

V gene TRBV4-3 combines with J gene TRBJ1-2; TRBD1 matches at 12 bases. V shed 2 bases, J shed 3 bases, and the junction held 10 bases outside the gene matches. There are 18 residues in the CDR3. The germline gives CDR1 LGHNA, CDR2 YSLEER. CDR3 protein: CASSQYRDRGPLDYGYTF. The CDR3 DNA follows: TGCGCCAGCAGCCAATATCGGGACAGGGGGCCTTTGGACTATGGCTACACCTTC.

The chain couples TRBV15 to TRBJ2-1, with 11 bases fitting TRBD1. V was pared by 5 bases and J by 7 bases, with 4 bases of the junction left unmatched. Per the germline V gene, CDR1 is LNHNV and CDR2 is YYDKDF (reference sequence). The CDR3 contains 14 residues. CDR3 region: CATSLGTGGNEQFF. The CDR3 DNA follows: TGTGCCACCAGCCTCGGGACAGGGGGGAATGAGCAGTTCTTC.

J is TRBJ2-7 and V is TRBV4-1, with 9 nucleotides matching TRBD1. Trimming took 0 bases from V and 3 from J; bases not matched to a gene: 3. The CDR3 extends over 15 amino acids. In germline, CDR1 is MGHRA, CDR2 YSYEKL. CDR3 nucleotides: TGCGCCAGCAGCCAAGACGGGACAGGGAGCTACGAGCAGTACTTC. This gives the protein CASSQDGTGSYEQYF.

V is TRBV5-1 and J is TRBJ2-1, with 10 bases matching TRBD2. Per germline, CDR1 SGHRS and CDR2 YFSETQ. There are 15 residues in the CDR3. V was clipped by 5 bases and J by 8 bases; unmatched bases: 10. Written as DNA, the CDR3 is TGCGCCAGCAGTCTTGGTACTAGCGGGGTATATGAGCAGTTCTTC. This codes for CASSLGTSGVYEQFF.

On this clone: Other DNA sequences in the sample encode the same CDR3. The V call is TRBV7-2, the J call TRBJ1-6, with D unresolved. The CDR3 runs to 14 residues. V lost 4 bases and J 4 bases, leaving 8 bases between the germline ends. In germline, CDR1 is SGHTA, CDR2 FQGNSA. As DNA, the CDR3 is TGTGCCAGCAGCTCCCCGGGGTATAATTCACCCCTCCACTTT. This sequence encodes CASSSPGYNSPLHF.